These T cell receptor beta chains were read from a single sample in a study of cytomegalovirus exposure and HLA in healthy donors. Sequenced by immunoSEQ multiplex PCR; TCRdb stores in-frame clones only, minus some. The sample lists over 150,000 clones; under 85% were seen once. The sequencing sample was made of PBMCs. The receptor set was obtained from a male donor in good health and CMV-seronegative. The CDR3 runs from the conserved cysteine through the conserved F or W. Each record gives: D gene, J gene, V gene, clone size, CDR3 DNA, CDR3 protein. A D gene is named only where the DNA matches it firmly. Some rows have no size entry. The others give once, few or many, or a class for an expanded clone.

>NA|TRBJ2-2|TRBV10-3|NA
TGTGCCATCAGGGACAGTTATACTCAGGGCGGGGAGCTGTTTTTT
CAIRDSYTQGGELFF
>TRBD2|TRBJ2-1|TRBV19|NA
TGTGCCAGTAACCATGGGAGGGCGGACTACAATGAGCAGTTCTTC
CASNHGRADYNEQFF
>TRBD2|TRBJ2-5|TRBV27|NA
TGTGCCAGCAGTTCAGCGGGGGAGACCCAGTACTTC
CASSSAGETQYF
>NA|TRBJ1-4|TRBV6-1|NA
TGTGCCAGCAGTGAAGCGGCCACAACTAATGAAAAACTGTTTTTT
CASSEAATTNEKLFF
>NA|TRBJ2-7|TRBV30|NA
TGTGCCTGGACACAGGGTTCCTACGAGCAGTACTTC
CAWTQGSYEQYF
>NA|TRBJ2-7|TRBV10-3|NA
TGTGCCATCAGTGACGCAGGACTGATCGGGGCCTACGAGCAGTACTTC
CAISDAGLIGAYEQYF
>NA|TRBJ2-1|TRBV15|NA
TGTGCCACCAGCAGAGATTGGGGCAGGGAATACAATGAGCAGTTCTTC
CATSRDWGREYNEQFF
>NA|TRBJ1-5|TRBV7-8|NA
TGTGCCAGCAGCTTAGCGGTACAGGCGTTAAGCAATCAGCCCCAGCATTTT
CASSLAVQALSNQPQHF
>NA|TRBJ2-7|TRBV15|NA
TGTGCCACCAGCAGAGATCTCCTAGTCCCCGAGCAGTACTTC
CATSRDLLVPEQYF
>NA|TRBJ1-5|TRBV15|NA
TGTGCCACCAGCATTGGTCAGTTAAATCAGCCCCAGCATTTT
CATSIGQLNQPQHF
>NA|TRBJ1-1|TRBV30|once
TGTGCCTGGAGTGAGAGGACTGAAGCTTTCTTT
CAWSERTEAFF
>TRBD1|TRBJ1-2|TRBV18|NA
TGTGCCAGCTCACCAAGTAGAGGGACAGGGGCTGGCTACACCTTC
CASSPSRGTGAGYTF
>TRBD1|TRBJ1-5|TRBV28|NA
TGTGCCAGCAGCCTGACAGGGTCGGTTCAGCCCCAGCATTTT
CASSLTGSVQPQHF
>NA|TRBJ2-6|TRBV28|NA
TGTGCTACCATCGGAGGGGGCGAATCTGGGGCCAACGTCCTGACTTTC
CATIGGGESGANVLTF
>TRBD1|TRBJ1-3|TRBV28|once
TGTGCCAGCCCCGACAGGGCCGGGAACACCATATATTTT
CASPDRAGNTIYF
>TRBD2|TRBJ2-1|TRBV7-3|NA
TGTGCCAGCAGCTTTGGGACTACCCCGTCGAGTTACAATGAGCAGTTCTTC
CASSFGTTPSSYNEQFF
>NA|TRBJ1-2|TRBV11-2|NA
TGTGCCAGCAGCGGCTTTGGCTACACCTTC
CASSGFGYTF
>TRBD2|TRBJ2-1|TRBV6-5|NA
TGTGCCAGCAGCCGGACTAGCGGTTACAATGAGCAGTTCTTC
CASSRTSGYNEQFF
>NA|TRBJ2-4|TRBV30|few
TGTGCCTCTCAGACTATAGAAAACATTCAGTACTTC
CASQTIENIQYF
>NA|TRBJ1-2|TRBV4-1|NA
TGCGCCAGCAGCTTAAGGGAGGTCGAGCCAACTAACTATGGCTACACCTTC
CASSLREVEPTNYGYTF
>NA|TRBJ2-7|TRBV27|NA
TGTGCCAGCAGTGAATCCCCTTCCTACGAGCAGTACTTC
CASSESPSYEQYF
>NA|TRBJ2-3|TRBV5-6|NA
TGTGCCAGCAGCCCTAGCACAGATACGCAGTATTTT
CASSPSTDTQYF
>TRBD2|TRBJ2-2|TRBV6-7|once
TGTGCCAGCCGCCCCGGGACTGCGGGGGGGCAGTGGGGGGAGCTGTTTTTT
CASRPGTAGGQWGELFF
>NA|TRBJ1-1|TRBV15|NA
TGTGCCACCAGCAGAGACCCGGGTAGCAACACTGAAGCTTTCTTT
CATSRDPGSNTEAFF